Shown below are 3 T cell receptor beta chains from a single sample sequenced in a study of blood T cells in healthy people across ages. A sample-barcoded 5' primer and a J-beta primer mix were used in a second PCR of about 6 to 11 cycles. TCRdb analysed the 5' RACE reads with MiXCR anew, one entry per CDR3 protein. The table shows about 2 million distinct CDR3 sequences, with roughly 49% occurring only once. The sequenced sample was blood. These receptors were obtained from a woman aged 40 to 50 in good health.

This clonotype was counted a few times. The rearrangement uses TRBV12-3 or TRBV12-4 and TRBJ2-1; D not certain. V shed 1 base and J shed 5 bases, with 12 bases lying between them. The length of the CDR3 is 15 residues. CDR3 DNA: TGTGCCAGCAGTTTAGTGACGGGTGGTAACAATGAGCAGTTCTTC. The encoded protein is CASSLVTGGNNEQFF.

This chain uses TRBV20-1 with TRBJ1-2; a possible D gene is TRBD1 (6 bases). The germline gives CDR1 DFQATT, CDR2 SNEGSKA (reference sequence). This CDR3 comprises 13 residues. Trimming took off 6 bases at V and 5 bases at J, with 16 bases between the two ends. The CDR3 nucleotides are TGCAGTGCCCCAGGACAGCCTTTATATGGCTACACCTTC. Translating gives CSAPGQPLYGYTF.

J is TRBJ2-6 and V is TRBV4-3; 9 positions agree with TRBD1. Germline V gives CDR1 LGHNA, CDR2 YSLEER. Trimming took 6 bases from V and 0 from J; bases not matched to a gene: 12. This CDR3 has 19 amino acids. The chain's CDR3 is CASSRGLGQGFSGANVLTF. CDR3 DNA: TGCGCCAGCAGTCGGGGTTTGGGACAGGGATTCTCTGGGGCCAACGTCCTGACTTTC.